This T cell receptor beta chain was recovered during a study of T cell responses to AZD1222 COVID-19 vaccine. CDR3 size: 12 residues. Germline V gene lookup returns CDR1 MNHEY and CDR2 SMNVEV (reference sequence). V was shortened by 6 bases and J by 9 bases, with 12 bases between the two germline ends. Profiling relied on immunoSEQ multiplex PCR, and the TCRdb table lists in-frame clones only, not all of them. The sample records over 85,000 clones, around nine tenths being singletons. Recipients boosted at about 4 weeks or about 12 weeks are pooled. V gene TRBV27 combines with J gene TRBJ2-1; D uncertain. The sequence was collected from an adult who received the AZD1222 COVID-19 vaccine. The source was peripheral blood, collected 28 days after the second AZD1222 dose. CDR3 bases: TGTGCCAGCAGACTGAGACAAGGTGAGCAGTTCTTC. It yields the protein CASRLRQGEQFF.